This T cell receptor beta chain originates from a study of lymphopenia after photon versus proton radiotherapy. Notes on the study in general: Relative stability marked proton patients; photon patients lost diversity and naive cells.

Trimming at V came to 2 bases and at J to 7 bases, leaving 20 bases not matched to a gene. The CDR3 runs to 19 residues. The germline gives CDR1 SGHTA, CDR2 FQGNSA. Of note for this clone: Its antigen is unidentified.

Some clones are missing from TCRdb's copy, which holds only in-frame ones; the method was immunoSEQ multiplex PCR. The sample includes about 42,000 clones, about 80% seen only once; the top ten take around a quarter. Sample: peripheral blood, taken from a patient treated with proton-based radiotherapy. This receptor was identified in a woman in her 70s with pancreatic cancer. The rearrangement joins TRBV7-2 to TRBJ2-1; 7 bases agree with TRBD1. For the CDR3, the DNA is TGTGCCAGCAGCTTACACCTTCGAGAGACAGGGACCGTGAGAAATGAGCAGTTCTTC. It codes for CASSLHLRETGTVRNEQFF.